A selection of T cell receptor beta chains follows, all from one sample in a study of cytomegalovirus exposure and HLA in healthy donors. This table comes from immunoSEQ multiplex PCR, and its TCRdb copy is limited to in-frame clones, with some not included. The sample carries some 170,000 clones, roughly nine tenths recorded once. Sequenced material: PBMCs. The receptors stem from a man aged 30 to 45 in good health and CMV-seropositive. Both conserved end residues are part of each CDR3. Each record gives: clone size, V gene, D gene, J gene, CDR3 DNA, CDR3 protein. The D gene is left open where the match is weak. Clone size is given for some rows only: seen once, a few or many times, or a class if the clone is expanded.

clone_size: NA
v_call: TRBV5-6
d_call: NA
j_call: TRBJ1-2
cdr3_nt: TGTGCCAGCAGCTTCAGGGAGGTTTTCCATGGCTACACCTTC
cdr3_aa: CASSFREVFHGYTF

clone_size: once
v_call: TRBV12-5
d_call: TRBD1
j_call: TRBJ2-5
cdr3_nt: TGTGCTAGTCGGACAGGGGGGGAGACCCAGTACTTC
cdr3_aa: CASRTGGETQYF

clone_size: NA
v_call: TRBV2
d_call: TRBD1
j_call: TRBJ1-1
cdr3_nt: TGTGCCAGCAGTGCACAGGGGAGGAACACTGAAGCTTTCTTT
cdr3_aa: CASSAQGRNTEAFF

clone_size: NA
v_call: TRBV7-9
d_call: TRBD1
j_call: TRBJ1-1
cdr3_nt: TGTGCCAGCAGCTTATCGGACAGGGGAGGTGGCACTGAAGCTTTCTTT
cdr3_aa: CASSLSDRGGGTEAFF

clone_size: NA
v_call: TRBV6-1
d_call: NA
j_call: TRBJ1-1
cdr3_nt: TGTGCCAGCAGTGAAGGTAACGGATTAGAAGCTTTCTTT
cdr3_aa: CASSEGNGLEAFF

clone_size: few
v_call: TRBV27
d_call: NA
j_call: TRBJ1-1
cdr3_nt: TGTGCCAGCAGTTTCGCCGCGAACACTGAAGCTTTCTTT
cdr3_aa: CASSFAANTEAFF

clone_size: NA
v_call: TRBV18
d_call: NA
j_call: TRBJ2-1
cdr3_nt: TGTGCCAGCTCACCTCAAACCCTCTTGGGTGAGCAGTTCTTC
cdr3_aa: CASSPQTLLGEQFF

clone_size: NA
v_call: TRBV16
d_call: NA
j_call: TRBJ2-5
cdr3_nt: TGTGCCAGCAGCGTCAGGGGCCTTCCTAGTGAGACCCAGTACTTC
cdr3_aa: CASSVRGLPSETQYF

clone_size: NA
v_call: TRBV1
d_call: NA
j_call: TRBJ2-3
cdr3_nt: TGCACCAGCAGCCAATGGGCTGCCACAGATACGCAGTATTTT
cdr3_aa: CTSSQWAATDTQYF

clone_size: once
v_call: TRBV9
d_call: NA
j_call: TRBJ2-7
cdr3_nt: TGTGCCAGCTCCGTAGGAATTGGGGCTTACGAGCAGTACTTC
cdr3_aa: CASSVGIGAYEQYF

clone_size: NA
v_call: TRBV30
d_call: NA
j_call: TRBJ1-2
cdr3_nt: TGTGCCTGGAGTAGGGGGGCTAACTATGGCTACACCTTC
cdr3_aa: CAWSRGANYGYTF

clone_size: NA
v_call: TRBV14
d_call: NA
j_call: TRBJ1-4
cdr3_nt: TGTGCCAGCAGCCTGCGACAGGCAACTAATGAAAAACTGTTTTTT
cdr3_aa: CASSLRQATNEKLFF

clone_size: few
v_call: TRBV18
d_call: NA
j_call: TRBJ1-5
cdr3_nt: TGTGCCAGCTCACCTGCTGGTCAGCCCCAGCATTTT
cdr3_aa: CASSPAGQPQHF

clone_size: NA
v_call: TRBV6-1
d_call: NA
j_call: TRBJ1-4
cdr3_nt: TGTGCCAGCAAGATCATAGGGGCGCGTGAAAAACTGTTTTTT
cdr3_aa: CASKIIGAREKLFF

clone_size: NA
v_call: TRBV18
d_call: TRBD2
j_call: TRBJ2-3
cdr3_nt: TGTGCCAGCTCACAACCGGGACTAGCGGGACCAGATACGCAGTATTTT
cdr3_aa: CASSQPGLAGPDTQYF

clone_size: NA
v_call: TRBV11-2
d_call: TRBD1
j_call: TRBJ1-6
cdr3_nt: TGTGCCAGCACCGTGGGACAGAATAATTCACCCCTCCACTTT
cdr3_aa: CASTVGQNNSPLHF

clone_size: NA
v_call: TRBV19
d_call: TRBD2
j_call: TRBJ2-7
cdr3_nt: TGTGCCAGTAGTGGCGGGGGGTACGAGCAGTACTTC
cdr3_aa: CASSGGGYEQYF

clone_size: NA
v_call: TRBV28
d_call: TRBD2
j_call: TRBJ2-7
cdr3_nt: TGTGCCAGCAGCTCCGGGACTAGCGGGATTGGGCAGTACTTC
cdr3_aa: CASSSGTSGIGQYF

clone_size: few
v_call: TRBV27
d_call: NA
j_call: TRBJ1-5
cdr3_nt: TGTGCCAGCAGTTTCGGGACGGGATCGTCTGGGGCCCAGCATTTT
cdr3_aa: CASSFGTGSSGAQHF

clone_size: NA
v_call: TRBV6-1
d_call: NA
j_call: TRBJ1-5
cdr3_nt: TGTGCCAGCAGTGAAGGGGGGTTGCCCCAGCATTTT
cdr3_aa: CASSEGGLPQHF

clone_size: NA
v_call: TRBV6-5
d_call: NA
j_call: TRBJ1-4
cdr3_nt: TGTGCCAGCAGTTGGACAGCCTTTAATGAAAAACTGTTTTTT
cdr3_aa: CASSWTAFNEKLFF

clone_size: once
v_call: TRBV19
d_call: TRBD2
j_call: TRBJ2-7
cdr3_nt: TGTGCCAGTAGTATCGCTAGCGGGAGAAGCGAGCAGTACTTC
cdr3_aa: CASSIASGRSEQYF

clone_size: NA
v_call: TRBV30
d_call: NA
j_call: TRBJ2-5
cdr3_nt: TGTGCCTGGAGTGTATTGGGGTCGGCCCAGTACTTC
cdr3_aa: CAWSVLGSAQYF

clone_size: NA
v_call: TRBV7-9
d_call: NA
j_call: TRBJ2-3
cdr3_nt: TGTGCCAGCAGCCTCGGGAGCGCAGATACGCAGTATTTT
cdr3_aa: CASSLGSADTQYF

clone_size: NA
v_call: TRBV21-1
d_call: NA
j_call: TRBJ2-7
cdr3_nt: TGTGCCAGCAGCATCCGGGCCAGGGCCTACGAGCAGTACTTC
cdr3_aa: CASSIRARAYEQYF

clone_size: NA
v_call: TRBV5-5
d_call: NA
j_call: TRBJ1-5
cdr3_nt: TGTGCCAGCAGCGGGGACGGACCGAGGGATCAGCCCCAGCATTTT
cdr3_aa: CASSGDGPRDQPQHF

clone_size: NA
v_call: TRBV7-2
d_call: NA
j_call: TRBJ2-7
cdr3_nt: TGTGCCAGCAGCTTAGAAGGAATCCAATCCTACGAGCAGTACTTC
cdr3_aa: CASSLEGIQSYEQYF

clone_size: NA
v_call: TRBV5-1
d_call: TRBD1
j_call: TRBJ1-5
cdr3_nt: TGCGCCAGCAGCTACGGGACAGCGGATCAGCCCCAGCATTTT
cdr3_aa: CASSYGTADQPQHF

clone_size: NA
v_call: TRBV5-1
d_call: TRBD1
j_call: TRBJ1-1
cdr3_nt: TGCGCCAGCAGGCGGACAGGGAACACTGAAGCTTTCTTT
cdr3_aa: CASRRTGNTEAFF

clone_size: NA
v_call: TRBV5-6
d_call: NA
j_call: TRBJ2-5
cdr3_nt: TGTGCCAGCAGCTCTTTATTGGGGGCACTCCAAGAGACCCAGTACTTC
cdr3_aa: CASSSLLGALQETQYF

clone_size: NA
v_call: TRBV5-1
d_call: NA
j_call: TRBJ2-3
cdr3_nt: TGCGCCAGCAGGGCAGGGCGCACAGATACGCAGTATTTT
cdr3_aa: CASRAGRTDTQYF

clone_size: NA
v_call: TRBV7-9
d_call: NA
j_call: TRBJ1-1
cdr3_nt: TGTGCCAGCAGCCCGAGGGAGATGAACACTGAAGCTTTCTTT
cdr3_aa: CASSPREMNTEAFF

clone_size: NA
v_call: TRBV6-5
d_call: NA
j_call: TRBJ2-7
cdr3_nt: TGTGCCAGCACCAACCAAATGGGGACCCACGACGAGCAGTACTTC
cdr3_aa: CASTNQMGTHDEQYF

clone_size: NA
v_call: TRBV6-6
d_call: TRBD2
j_call: TRBJ2-3
cdr3_nt: TGTGCCAGCAGATCGGGACTAACACGCATCACAGATACGCAGTATTTT
cdr3_aa: CASRSGLTRITDTQYF

clone_size: NA
v_call: TRBV7-2
d_call: TRBD1
j_call: TRBJ2-7
cdr3_nt: TGTGCCAGCAGCTTAGGGGGACAGGGGAGGTCCTACGAGCAGTACTTC
cdr3_aa: CASSLGGQGRSYEQYF

clone_size: NA
v_call: TRBV30
d_call: NA
j_call: TRBJ1-4
cdr3_nt: TGTGCCCTCGACAGGTCTAATGAAAAACTGTTTTTT
cdr3_aa: CALDRSNEKLFF

clone_size: NA
v_call: TRBV5-6
d_call: TRBD2
j_call: TRBJ2-7
cdr3_nt: TGTGCCAGCAGCTCGTCCGGGACTAGCGGGTTCTACGAGCAGTACTTC
cdr3_aa: CASSSSGTSGFYEQYF

clone_size: NA
v_call: TRBV2
d_call: NA
j_call: TRBJ2-3
cdr3_nt: TGTGCCAGCAGTGAAGTCCTCACAGATACGCAGTATTTT
cdr3_aa: CASSEVLTDTQYF

clone_size: once
v_call: TRBV4-3
d_call: NA
j_call: TRBJ1-2
cdr3_nt: TGCGCCAGCAGCCAAGATAGTGGCGGAACGGGGGGCTACACCTTC
cdr3_aa: CASSQDSGGTGGYTF

clone_size: once
v_call: TRBV6-1
d_call: NA
j_call: TRBJ2-5
cdr3_nt: TGTGCCAGCAGTGAGTCAGTCCGGCAGACCGCCTTCGAAGAGACCCAGTACTTC
cdr3_aa: CASSESVRQTAFEETQYF

clone_size: NA
v_call: TRBV11-1
d_call: NA
j_call: TRBJ2-1
cdr3_nt: TGTGCCAGCAGCTGGGCCGATGAGCAGTTCTTC
cdr3_aa: CASSWADEQFF

clone_size: few
v_call: TRBV7-9
d_call: NA
j_call: TRBJ2-7
cdr3_nt: TGTGCCAGCATTCCCCTAGGATTCGAGCAGTACTTC
cdr3_aa: CASIPLGFEQYF

clone_size: NA
v_call: TRBV4-1
d_call: TRBD1
j_call: TRBJ1-1
cdr3_nt: TGCGCCAGCAGCCAGGGCAGGGGGCTCACTGAAGCTTTCTTT
cdr3_aa: CASSQGRGLTEAFF

clone_size: NA
v_call: TRBV11-1
d_call: NA
j_call: TRBJ1-2
cdr3_nt: TGTGCCAGCAGCTTAGTTTCCGGCAACTATGGCTACACCTTC
cdr3_aa: CASSLVSGNYGYTF

clone_size: few
v_call: TRBV13
d_call: NA
j_call: TRBJ1-1
cdr3_nt: TGTGCCAGCAGCACCTCAGACAACACTGAAGCTTTCTTT
cdr3_aa: CASSTSDNTEAFF

clone_size: NA
v_call: TRBV9
d_call: TRBD2
j_call: TRBJ2-5
cdr3_nt: TGTGCCAGCAGCGTAGGATTAGCGGGAGCTCAAGAGACCCAGTACTTC
cdr3_aa: CASSVGLAGAQETQYF

clone_size: NA
v_call: TRBV6-1
d_call: NA
j_call: TRBJ1-2
cdr3_nt: TGTGCCAGCAGTGAGGAGGGGCTCTATGGCTACACCTTC
cdr3_aa: CASSEEGLYGYTF

clone_size: NA
v_call: TRBV2
d_call: NA
j_call: TRBJ2-4
cdr3_nt: TGTGCCAGCAGTGAAGATAGGGCCCGTCGGGGCATTCAGTACTTC
cdr3_aa: CASSEDRARRGIQYF

clone_size: NA
v_call: TRBV5-4
d_call: NA
j_call: TRBJ2-7
cdr3_nt: TGTGCCAGCAGCTTGGAAACCTACGAGCAGTACTTC
cdr3_aa: CASSLETYEQYF

clone_size: NA
v_call: TRBV4-3
d_call: TRBD1
j_call: TRBJ2-3
cdr3_nt: TGCGCCAGCAGCCGGGCGAGACAGGGCCCACTCACAGATACGCAGTATTTT
cdr3_aa: CASSRARQGPLTDTQYF

clone_size: NA
v_call: TRBV7-2
d_call: TRBD2
j_call: TRBJ2-7
cdr3_nt: TGTGCCAGCAGCTTGGCCGAGTCTGCGGGAGGTGAATTC
cdr3_aa: CASSLAESAGGEF

clone_size: once
v_call: TRBV11-3
d_call: NA
j_call: TRBJ2-7
cdr3_nt: TGTGCCAGCAGCCCCCCGGACGGAGGGGGCTACGAGCAGTACTTC
cdr3_aa: CASSPPDGGGYEQYF